In this sample, the clone carrying this T cell receptor (beta chain) turned up many times. Tregs were sorted as CD4+CD25+CD127-/low cells. CDR3 size: 14 residues. Germline lookup yields CDR1 WSHSY and CDR2 SAAADI. Trimming stripped 6 bases from V and 2 bases from J, with 10 bases between. In TCRdb, the 5' RACE reads were re-called with MiXCR into one record per CDR3 protein. The repertoire holds about 42,000 distinct CDR3 sequences, with roughly a fifth as singletons. Source material: Tregs sorted from blood. This chain uses TRBV10-2 with TRBJ2-2; D assignment may be TRBD1 or TRBD2 (5 bases each). The TCR originated in a female donor with breast cancer. CDR3 in DNA: TGCGCCAGCAGGCATCGGGGCAACACCGGGGAGCTGTTTTTT. This codes for CASRHRGNTGELFF.